This note documents a single TCR beta chain sequence. Its antigen is unidentified. This entry belongs to a study of T cell responses to AZD1222 COVID-19 vaccine. Study-level points and caveats: Across the whole spike, CD4 TCRs peaked at regions 160-218 and 743-854. Baseline seropositivity occurred in only a handful of AZD1222 recipients. The breadth and depth of Spike-specific TCRs increased once two AZD1222 doses had been given.

The data were produced by immunoSEQ multiplex PCR, yet TCRdb's version contains in-frame clones alone and is incomplete. Among roughly 120,000 clones, more than 85% were seen once, and the ten largest hold about 2.7%. The length of the CDR3 is 15 residues. The germline V gene encodes CDR1 MNHEY and CDR2 SVGEGT. Trimming stripped 6 bases from V and 0 bases from J, with 12 bases between. This chain joins TRBV6-2 or TRBV6-3 and TRBJ1-5; D is perhaps TRBD1 (5 bases). This TCR derives from an adult in good health. The specimen was peripheral blood, collected on day 0 of AZD1222 vaccination. The CDR3 reads CASSIGTASNQPQHF. The CDR3 DNA reads TGTGCCAGCAGCATAGGGACGGCTAGCAATCAGCCCCAGCATTTT.